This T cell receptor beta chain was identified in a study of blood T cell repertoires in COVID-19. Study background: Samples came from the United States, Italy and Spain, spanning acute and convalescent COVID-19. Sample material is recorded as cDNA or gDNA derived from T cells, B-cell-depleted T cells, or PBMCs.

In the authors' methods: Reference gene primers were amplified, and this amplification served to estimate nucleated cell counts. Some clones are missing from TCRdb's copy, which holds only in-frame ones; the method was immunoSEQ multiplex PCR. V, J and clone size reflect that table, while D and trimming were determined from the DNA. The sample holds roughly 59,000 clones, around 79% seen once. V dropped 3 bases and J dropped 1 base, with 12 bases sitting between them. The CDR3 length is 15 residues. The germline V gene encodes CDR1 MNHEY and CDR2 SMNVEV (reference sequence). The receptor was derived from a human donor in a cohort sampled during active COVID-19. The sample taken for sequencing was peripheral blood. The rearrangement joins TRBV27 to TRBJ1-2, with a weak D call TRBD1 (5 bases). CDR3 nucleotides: TGTGCCAGCAGTTTTGCAGGGCTGGATAACTATGGCTACACCTTC. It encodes CASSFAGLDNYGYTF.